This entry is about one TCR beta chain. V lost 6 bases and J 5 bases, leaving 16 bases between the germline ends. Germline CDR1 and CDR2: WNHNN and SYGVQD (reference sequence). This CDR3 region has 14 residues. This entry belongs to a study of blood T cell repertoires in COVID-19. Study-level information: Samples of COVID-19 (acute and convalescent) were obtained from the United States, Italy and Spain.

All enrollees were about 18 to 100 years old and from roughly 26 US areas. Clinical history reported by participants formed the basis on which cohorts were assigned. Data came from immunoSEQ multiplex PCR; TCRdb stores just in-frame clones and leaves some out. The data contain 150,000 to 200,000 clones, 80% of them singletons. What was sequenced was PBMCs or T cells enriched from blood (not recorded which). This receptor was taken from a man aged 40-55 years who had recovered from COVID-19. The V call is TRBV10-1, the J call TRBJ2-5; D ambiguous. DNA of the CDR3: TGCGCCAGCAGCGAAGACAATCGTGAGGAGACCCAGTACTTC. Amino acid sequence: CASSEDNREETQYF.